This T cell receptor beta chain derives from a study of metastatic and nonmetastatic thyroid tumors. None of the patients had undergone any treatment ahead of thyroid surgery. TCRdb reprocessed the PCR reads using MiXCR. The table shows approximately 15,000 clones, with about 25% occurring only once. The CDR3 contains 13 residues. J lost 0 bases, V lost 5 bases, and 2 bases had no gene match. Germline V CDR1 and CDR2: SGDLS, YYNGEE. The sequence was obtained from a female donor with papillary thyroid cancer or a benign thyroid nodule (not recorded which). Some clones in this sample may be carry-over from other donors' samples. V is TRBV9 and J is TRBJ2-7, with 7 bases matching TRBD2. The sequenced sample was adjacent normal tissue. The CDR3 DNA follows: TGTGCCAGCAGAGAGCGGGACTCCTACGAGCAGTACTTC. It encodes CASRERDSYEQYF.